The entry below describes one T cell receptor beta chain. What it binds is unknown. The J segment lost 3 bases and the V segment lost 4 bases, leaving 8 bases of the junction unmatched. The CDR3 consists of 16 residues. Germline V gives CDR1 SEHNR, CDR2 FQNEAQ (reference sequence). The data stem from a study of Ad26.COV2.S vaccination and SARS-CoV-2 variants. Using immunoSEQ multiplex PCR, the repertoire was profiled, and TCRdb retains in-frame clones only, with some absent. The sample shows some 400,000 clones, about 91% of them seen only once. Findings and caveats of the study: After vaccination, reports described spike-specific CD8+ and CD4+ T cell responses as showing substantial breadth.

Treatment reported: 19 received Ad26.COV2.S at low or high dose, single or two shots; roughly five received placebo; per-sample allocation not given. The samples date from day 63 after the first vaccine or placebo injection. This chain links TRBV7-9 with TRBJ2-1; 8 bases agree with TRBD1. This material consisted of peripheral blood, taken in a trial of Ad26.COV2.S vaccine versus placebo. This clonotype was obtained from a person between 18 and 65 years old who received the Ad26.COV2.S COVID-19 vaccine or a placebo. CDR3 DNA sequence: TGTGCCAGCAGCTCCACGGGGACAGGCCTCTACAATGAGCAGTTCTTC. Translation: CASSSTGTGLYNEQFF.